This T cell receptor (beta chain) was profiled in a study of T-cell reconstitution after alpha-beta-depleted transplantation in children. Researchers prepared the TCRbeta library using unique molecular identifiers, the study reports. TCRdb analysed the PCR reads with MiXCR anew, one entry per CDR3 protein. The sample has a few hundred thousand distinct CDR3 sequences, 25% to 30% seen once. This clonotype was detected a few times. Its antigen is still unknown. Study-wide results and limits: Several patients had high TCRbeta diversity at day 60; it came from surviving recipient T cells and thymic progenitors. Several hundred expanded graft clones reportedly supplied alpha-beta T cells about two months after transplant.

CDR1 is LGHNA and CDR2 is YNFKEQ in the germline V gene. V was pared by 0 bases and J by 1 base, with 8 bases of the junction left unmatched. This CDR3 contains 18 residues. The material was PBMCs, obtained before TCRalphabeta/CD19-depleted stem cell transplant. The gene calls are TRBV4-2 and TRBJ2-1, with TRBD2 identical over 8 bases. The sequence was collected from a boy younger than two with Wiskott-Aldrich syndrome, due to receive a stem cell transplant. In DNA form, the CDR3 reads TGTGCCAGCAGCCAAGATCCTAGCGGGCTTAAATCCTACAATGAGCAGTTCTTC. Translation: CASSQDPSGLKSYNEQFF.